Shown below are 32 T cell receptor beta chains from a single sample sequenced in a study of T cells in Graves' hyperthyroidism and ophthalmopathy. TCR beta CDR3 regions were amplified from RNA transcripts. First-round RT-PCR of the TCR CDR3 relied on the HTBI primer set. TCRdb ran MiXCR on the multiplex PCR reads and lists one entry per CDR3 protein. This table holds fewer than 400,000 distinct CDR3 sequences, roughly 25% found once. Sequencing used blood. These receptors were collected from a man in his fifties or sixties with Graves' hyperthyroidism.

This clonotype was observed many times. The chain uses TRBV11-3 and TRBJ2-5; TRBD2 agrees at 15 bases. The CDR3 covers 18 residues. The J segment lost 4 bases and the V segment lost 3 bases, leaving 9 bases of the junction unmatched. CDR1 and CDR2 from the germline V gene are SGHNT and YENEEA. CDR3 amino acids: CASSLGTAGLAGGETQYF. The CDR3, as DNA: TGTGCCAGCAGCTTGGGGACCGCGGGACTAGCGGGAGGAGAGACCCAGTACTTC.

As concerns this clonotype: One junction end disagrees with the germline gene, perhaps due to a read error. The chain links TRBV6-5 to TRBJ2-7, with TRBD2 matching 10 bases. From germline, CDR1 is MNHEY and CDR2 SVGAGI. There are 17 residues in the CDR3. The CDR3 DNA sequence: TGTGCCAGCAGTTCCTCTGGACTAGCGGAGAGCTCCCACGAGCAGTACTTC. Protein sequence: CASSSSGLAESSHEQYF.

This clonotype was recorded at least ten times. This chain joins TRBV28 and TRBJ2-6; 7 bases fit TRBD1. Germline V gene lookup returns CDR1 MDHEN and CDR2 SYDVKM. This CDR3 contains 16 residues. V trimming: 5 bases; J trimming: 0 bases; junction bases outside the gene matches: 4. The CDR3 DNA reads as TGTGCCAGCAGTACCTGGGACAGCTCTGGGGCCAACGTCCTGACTTTC. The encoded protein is CASSTWDSSGANVLTF.

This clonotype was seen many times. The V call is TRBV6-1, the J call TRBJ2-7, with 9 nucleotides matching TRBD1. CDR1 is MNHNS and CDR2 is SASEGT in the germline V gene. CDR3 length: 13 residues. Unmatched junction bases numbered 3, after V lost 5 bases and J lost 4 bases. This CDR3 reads CASSTGTGYEQYF. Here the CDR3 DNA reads TGTGCCAGCAGTACCGGGACAGGGTACGAGCAGTACTTC.

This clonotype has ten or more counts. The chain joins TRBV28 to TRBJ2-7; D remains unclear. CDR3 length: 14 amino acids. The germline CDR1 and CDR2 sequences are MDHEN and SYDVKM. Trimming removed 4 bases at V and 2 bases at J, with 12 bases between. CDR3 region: CASSWLQETYEQYF. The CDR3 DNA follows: TGTGCCAGCAGTTGGTTGCAGGAAACCTACGAGCAGTACTTC.

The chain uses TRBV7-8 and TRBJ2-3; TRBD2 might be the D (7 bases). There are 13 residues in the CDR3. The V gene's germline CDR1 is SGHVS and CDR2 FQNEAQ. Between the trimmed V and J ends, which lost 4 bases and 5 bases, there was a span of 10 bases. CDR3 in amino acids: CASSWGGQDTQYF. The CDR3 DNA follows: TGTGCCAGCAGCTGGGGGGGGCAAGATACGCAGTATTTT.

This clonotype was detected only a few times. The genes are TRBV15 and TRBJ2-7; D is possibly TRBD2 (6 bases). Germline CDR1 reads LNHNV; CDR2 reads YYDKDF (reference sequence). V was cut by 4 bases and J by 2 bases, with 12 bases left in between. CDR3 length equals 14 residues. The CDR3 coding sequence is TGTGCCACCAGCACTCGGACGGGGGCCTACGAGCAGTACTTC. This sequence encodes CATSTRTGAYEQYF.

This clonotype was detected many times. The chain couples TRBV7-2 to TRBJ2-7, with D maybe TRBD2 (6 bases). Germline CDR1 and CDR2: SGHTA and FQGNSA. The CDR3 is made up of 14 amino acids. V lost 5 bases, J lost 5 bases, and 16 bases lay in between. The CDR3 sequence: CASSRRDFSHEQYF. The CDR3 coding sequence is TGTGCCAGCAGCCGCCGGGACTTTTCACACGAGCAGTACTTC.

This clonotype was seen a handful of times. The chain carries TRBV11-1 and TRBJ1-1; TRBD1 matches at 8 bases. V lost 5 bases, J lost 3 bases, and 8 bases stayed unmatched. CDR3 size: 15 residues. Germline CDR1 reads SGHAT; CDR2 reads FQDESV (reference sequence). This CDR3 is CASSEGQGTYTEAFF. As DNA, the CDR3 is TGTGCCAGCAGCGAAGGACAGGGAACTTACACTGAAGCTTTCTTT. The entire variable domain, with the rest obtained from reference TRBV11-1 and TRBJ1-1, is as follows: EAEVAQSPRYKITEKSQAVAFWCDPISGHATLYWYRQILGQGPELLVQFQDESVVDDSQLPKDRFSAERLKGVDSTLKIQPAELGDSAMYLCASSEGQGTYTEAFFGQGTRLTVV.

CDR3 sequence: CASRKLPGLGYNEQFF. The CDR3 coding sequence is TGTGCCAGCAGAAAGCTCCCGGGACTAGGATACAATGAGCAGTTCTTC. The rearrangement joins TRBV6-2 or TRBV6-3 to TRBJ2-1; TRBD2 matches at 8 bases. Germline values: CDR1 MNHEY, CDR2 SVGEGT. V was clipped by 6 bases and J by 4 bases; unmatched bases: 11. The CDR3 runs to 16 residues.

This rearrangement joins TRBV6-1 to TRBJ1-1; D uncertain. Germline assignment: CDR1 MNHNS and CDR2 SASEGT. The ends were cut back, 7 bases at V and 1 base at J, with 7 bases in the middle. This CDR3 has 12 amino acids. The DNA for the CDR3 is TGTGCCAGCACTTCCGGGAACACTGAAGCTTTCTTT. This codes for CASTSGNTEAFF.

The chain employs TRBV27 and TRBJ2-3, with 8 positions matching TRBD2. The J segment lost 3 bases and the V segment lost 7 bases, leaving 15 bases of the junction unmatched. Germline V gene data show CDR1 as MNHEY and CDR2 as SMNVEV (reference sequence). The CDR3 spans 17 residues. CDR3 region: CASTLRGSGRQTDTQYF. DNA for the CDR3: TGTGCCAGCACTCTCCGGGGGAGCGGGAGACAGACAGATACGCAGTATTTT.

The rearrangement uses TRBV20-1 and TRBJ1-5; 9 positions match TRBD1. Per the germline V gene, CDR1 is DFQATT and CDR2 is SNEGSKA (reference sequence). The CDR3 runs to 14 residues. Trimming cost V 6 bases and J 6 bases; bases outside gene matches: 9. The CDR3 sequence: CSAETGGEGQPQHF. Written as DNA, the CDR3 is TGCAGTGCGGAAACAGGGGGCGAGGGTCAGCCCCAGCATTTT.

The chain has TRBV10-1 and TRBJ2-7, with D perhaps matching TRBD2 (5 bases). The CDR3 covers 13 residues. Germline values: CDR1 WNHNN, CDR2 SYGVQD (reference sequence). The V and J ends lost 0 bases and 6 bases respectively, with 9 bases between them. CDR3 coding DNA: TGCGCCAGCAGTGAGTCGGACTGGAGCGAGCAGTACTTC. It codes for CASSESDWSEQYF.

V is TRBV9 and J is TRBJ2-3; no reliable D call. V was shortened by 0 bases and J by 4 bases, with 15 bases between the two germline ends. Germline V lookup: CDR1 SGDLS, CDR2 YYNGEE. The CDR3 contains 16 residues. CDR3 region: CASSVGGSYAPDTQYF. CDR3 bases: TGTGCCAGCAGCGTAGGAGGTAGCTACGCCCCAGATACGCAGTATTTT.

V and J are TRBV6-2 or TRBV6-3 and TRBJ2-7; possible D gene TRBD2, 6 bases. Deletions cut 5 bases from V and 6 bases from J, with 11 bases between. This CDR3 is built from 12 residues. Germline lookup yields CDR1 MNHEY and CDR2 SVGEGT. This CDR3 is CASSQEGFEQYF. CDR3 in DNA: TGTGCCAGCAGTCAGGAGGGGTTCGAGCAGTACTTC.

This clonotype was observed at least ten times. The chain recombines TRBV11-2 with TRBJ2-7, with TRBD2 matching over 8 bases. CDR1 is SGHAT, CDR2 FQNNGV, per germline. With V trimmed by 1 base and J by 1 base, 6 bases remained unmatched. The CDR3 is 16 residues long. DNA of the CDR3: TGTGCCAGCAGCTTAGTTTTCGGCGGGAGGTCCTACGAGCAGTACTTC. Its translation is CASSLVFGGRSYEQYF.

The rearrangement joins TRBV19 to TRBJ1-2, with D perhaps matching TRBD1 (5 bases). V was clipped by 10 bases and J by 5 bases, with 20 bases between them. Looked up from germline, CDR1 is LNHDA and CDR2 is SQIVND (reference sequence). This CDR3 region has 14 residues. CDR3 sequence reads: CATKLGDGAYGYTF. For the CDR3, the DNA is TGTGCCACCAAACTAGGGGACGGGGCATATGGCTACACCTTC.

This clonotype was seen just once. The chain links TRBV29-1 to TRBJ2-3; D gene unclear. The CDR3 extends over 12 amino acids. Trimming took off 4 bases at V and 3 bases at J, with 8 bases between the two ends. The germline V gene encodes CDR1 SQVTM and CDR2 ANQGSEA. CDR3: CSVVWQTDTQYF. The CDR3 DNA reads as TGCAGCGTTGTGTGGCAGACAGATACGCAGTATTTT.

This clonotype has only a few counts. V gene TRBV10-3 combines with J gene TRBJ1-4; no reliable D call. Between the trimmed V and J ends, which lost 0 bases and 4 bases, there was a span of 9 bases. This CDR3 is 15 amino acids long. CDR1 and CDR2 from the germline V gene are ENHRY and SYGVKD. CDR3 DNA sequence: TGTGCCATCAGTGAGTCAAGGAGCCTTAATGAAAAACTGTTTTTT. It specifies CAISESRSLNEKLFF.

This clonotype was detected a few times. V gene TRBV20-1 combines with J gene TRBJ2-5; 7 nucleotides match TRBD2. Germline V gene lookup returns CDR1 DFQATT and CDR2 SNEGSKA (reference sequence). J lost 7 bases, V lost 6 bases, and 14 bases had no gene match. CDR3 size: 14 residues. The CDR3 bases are TGCAGTGCACGAAATGGGCTAGCGGAGGGGACCCAGTACTTC. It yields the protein CSARNGLAEGTQYF.

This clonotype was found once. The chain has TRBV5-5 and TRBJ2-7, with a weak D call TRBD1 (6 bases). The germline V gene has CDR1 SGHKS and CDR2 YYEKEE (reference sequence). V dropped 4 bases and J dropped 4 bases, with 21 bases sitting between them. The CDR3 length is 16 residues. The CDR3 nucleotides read TGTGCCAGCAGCACGACCGGGACATTAATGGATTACGAGCAGTACTTC. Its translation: CASSTTGTLMDYEQYF.

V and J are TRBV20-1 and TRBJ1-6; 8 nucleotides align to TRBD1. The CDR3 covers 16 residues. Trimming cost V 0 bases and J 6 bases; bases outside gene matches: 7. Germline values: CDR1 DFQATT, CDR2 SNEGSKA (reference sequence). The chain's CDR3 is CSARDLLDRVNSPLHF. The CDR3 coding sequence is TGCAGTGCTAGAGATCTTTTGGACAGGGTTAATTCACCCCTCCACTTT.

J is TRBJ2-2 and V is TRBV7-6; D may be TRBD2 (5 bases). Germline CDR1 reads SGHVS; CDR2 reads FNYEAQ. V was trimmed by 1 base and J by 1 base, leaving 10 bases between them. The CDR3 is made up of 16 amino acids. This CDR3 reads CASSLEAVLNTGELFF. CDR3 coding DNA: TGTGCCAGCAGCTTAGAAGCGGTGCTGAACACCGGGGAGCTGTTTTTT. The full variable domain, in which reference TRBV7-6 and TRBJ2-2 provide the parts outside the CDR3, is GAGVSQSPRYKVTKRGQDVALRCDPISGHVSLYWYRQALGQGPEFLTYFNYEAQQDKSGLPNDRFSAERPEGSISTLTIQRTEQRDSAMYRCASSLEAVLNTGELFFGEGSRLTVL.

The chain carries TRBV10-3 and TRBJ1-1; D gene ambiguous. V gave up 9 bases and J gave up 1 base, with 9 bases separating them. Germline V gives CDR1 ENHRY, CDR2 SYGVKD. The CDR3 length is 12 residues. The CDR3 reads CAIRSGNTEAFF. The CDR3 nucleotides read TGTGCCATTCGGTCGGGGAACACTGAAGCTTTCTTT.

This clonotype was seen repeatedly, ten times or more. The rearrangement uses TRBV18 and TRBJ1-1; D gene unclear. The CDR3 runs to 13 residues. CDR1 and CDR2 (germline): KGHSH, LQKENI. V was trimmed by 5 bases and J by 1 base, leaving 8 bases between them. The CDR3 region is CASSTQPNTEAFF. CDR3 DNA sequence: TGTGCCAGCTCAACACAGCCGAACACTGAAGCTTTCTTT.

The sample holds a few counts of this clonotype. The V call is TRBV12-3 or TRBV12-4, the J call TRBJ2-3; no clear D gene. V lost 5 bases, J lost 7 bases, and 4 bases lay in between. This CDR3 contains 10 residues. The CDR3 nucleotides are TGTGCCAGCAGTACAAATACGCAGTATTTT. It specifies CASSTNTQYF.

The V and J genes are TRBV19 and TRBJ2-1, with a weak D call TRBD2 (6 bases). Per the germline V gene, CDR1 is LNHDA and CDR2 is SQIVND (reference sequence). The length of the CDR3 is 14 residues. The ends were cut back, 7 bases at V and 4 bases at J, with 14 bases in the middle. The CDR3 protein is CASKHGSAYNEQFF. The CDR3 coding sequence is TGTGCCAGTAAACACGGGAGCGCGTACAATGAGCAGTTCTTC.

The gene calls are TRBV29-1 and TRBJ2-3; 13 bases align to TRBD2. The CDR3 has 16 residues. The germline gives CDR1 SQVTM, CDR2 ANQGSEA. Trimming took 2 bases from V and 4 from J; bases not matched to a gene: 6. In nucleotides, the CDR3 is TGCAGCGTTGAAACTAGCGGGAGGGAGAAGGCAGATACGCAGTATTTT. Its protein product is CSVETSGREKADTQYF.

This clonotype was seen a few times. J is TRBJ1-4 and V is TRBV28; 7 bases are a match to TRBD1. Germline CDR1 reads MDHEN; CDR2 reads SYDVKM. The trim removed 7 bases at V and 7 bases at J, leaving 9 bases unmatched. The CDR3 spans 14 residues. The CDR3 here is CASTPDRAGEKLFF. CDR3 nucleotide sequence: TGTGCCAGCACACCAGACAGGGCGGGTGAAAAACTGTTTTTT.

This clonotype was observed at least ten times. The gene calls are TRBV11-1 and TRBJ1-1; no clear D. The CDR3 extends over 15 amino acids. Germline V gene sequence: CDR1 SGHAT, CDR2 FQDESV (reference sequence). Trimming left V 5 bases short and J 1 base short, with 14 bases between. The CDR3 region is CASSPGGGGNTEAFF. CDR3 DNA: TGTGCCAGCAGCCCGGGAGGCGGTGGGAACACTGAAGCTTTCTTT.

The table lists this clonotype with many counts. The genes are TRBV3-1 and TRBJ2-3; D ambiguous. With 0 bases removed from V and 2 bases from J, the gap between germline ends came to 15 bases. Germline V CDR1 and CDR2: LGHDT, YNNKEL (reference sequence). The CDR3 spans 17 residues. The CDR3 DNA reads TGTGCCAGCAGCCAAGATTCTCCAGCAGCCCCCACAGATACGCAGTATTTT. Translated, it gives CASSQDSPAAPTDTQYF.